The sequence of this TCR beta chain was determined in a study of cytomegalovirus exposure and HLA in healthy donors. The study ran its PCR with 60 Vbeta and 13 Jbeta primers. Produced via immunoSEQ multiplex PCR; TCRdb's table is partial and in-frame only. The sample lists 150,000 to 250,000 clones; roughly four fifths were seen once. Germline CDR1 LNHNV, CDR2 YYDKDF (reference sequence). Trimming at V came to 0 bases and at J to 3 bases, leaving 10 bases not matched to a gene. This CDR3 is built from 17 residues. This rearrangement joins TRBV15 to TRBJ2-7, with 8 bases identical to TRBD2. The clonotype originates from a man younger than 40 in good health and CMV-seronegative. Sequenced input: PBMCs. The CDR3 loop is CATSRDLLAAENYEQYF. The CDR3 DNA is TGTGCCACCAGCAGAGATCTACTAGCGGCCGAAAACTACGAGCAGTACTTC.